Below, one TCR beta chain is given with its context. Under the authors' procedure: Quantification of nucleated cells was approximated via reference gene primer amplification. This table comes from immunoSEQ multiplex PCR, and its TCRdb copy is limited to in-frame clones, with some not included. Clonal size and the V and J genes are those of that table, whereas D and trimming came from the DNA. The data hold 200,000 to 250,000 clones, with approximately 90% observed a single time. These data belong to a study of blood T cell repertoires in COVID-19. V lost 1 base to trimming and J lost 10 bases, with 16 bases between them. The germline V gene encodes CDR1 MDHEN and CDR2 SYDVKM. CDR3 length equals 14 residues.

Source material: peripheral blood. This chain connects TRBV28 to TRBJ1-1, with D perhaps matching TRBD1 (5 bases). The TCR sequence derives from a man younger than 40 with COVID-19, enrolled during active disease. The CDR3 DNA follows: TGTGCCAGCAGTTTATTGGGGTGGGGCAGGGCAGCTTTCTTT. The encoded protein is CASSLLGWGRAAFF. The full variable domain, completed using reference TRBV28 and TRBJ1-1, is DVKVTQSSRYLVKRTGEKVFLECVQDMDHENMFWYRQDPGLGLRLIYFSYDVKMKEKGDIPEGYSVSREKKERFSLILESASTNQTSMYLCASSLLGWGRAAFFGQGTRLTVV.